These T cell receptor beta chains were read from a single sample in a study of blood T cell repertoires in COVID-19. Assay used: immunoSEQ multiplex PCR; TCRdb lists only in-frame clones, some missing. This repertoire shows approximately 150,000 clones, roughly 89% found once; its top ten account for 8.5% to 9%. Sample: peripheral blood. These receptors all come from a woman between 50 and 59 years old with active or convalescent COVID-19. The CDR3 runs from the conserved cysteine through the conserved F or W. Not every row has a clone size; where given, it reads once, few, many or a size class.

once	TRBV9	TRBJ2-1	CASSVVASERGEQFF
NA	TRBV3-1/TRBV3-2	TRBJ2-2	CASSPSGIELAGEERTGELFF
NA	TRBV7-6	TRBJ1-5	CASSLVVTGGNQPQHF
NA	TRBV2	TRBJ1-4	CASSVLRDRVDSNEKLFF
NA	TRBV21-1	TRBJ2-5	CASSSITRTGRGQETQYF
NA	TRBV27	TRBJ2-3	CASSRRTRGTDTQYF
NA	TRBV20-1	TRBJ2-7	CSALGEDEQYF
NA	TRBV28	TRBJ1-1	CASSSLRSEAFF
NA	TRBV7-9	TRBJ2-7	CASSSGLAVTYEQYF
NA	TRBV7-9	TRBJ1-1	CASFLGQGNTEAFF
NA	TRBV7-8	TRBJ2-7	CASSSRGRGTGGDEQYF
NA	TRBV6-4	TRBJ1-1	CASSETGNTEAFF
NA	TRBV7-3	TRBJ2-3	CDPGVAGTTDTQYF
NA	TRBV5-4	TRBJ1-2	CASSFGGTGALRDGYTF
NA	TRBV28	TRBJ1-1	CASNPDRGPEAFF
NA	TRBV7-2	TRBJ2-1	CASSLHGGSSYNEQFF
once	TRBV24-1	TRBJ2-5	CATSDFAQARRKIQETQYF
NA	TRBV5-1	TRBJ1-2	CASSRDRAAYGYTF
NA	TRBV15	TRBJ1-4	CATSRGSGNPFNEKLFF
NA	TRBV7-2	TRBJ1-5	CASSPYGTVDQPQHF